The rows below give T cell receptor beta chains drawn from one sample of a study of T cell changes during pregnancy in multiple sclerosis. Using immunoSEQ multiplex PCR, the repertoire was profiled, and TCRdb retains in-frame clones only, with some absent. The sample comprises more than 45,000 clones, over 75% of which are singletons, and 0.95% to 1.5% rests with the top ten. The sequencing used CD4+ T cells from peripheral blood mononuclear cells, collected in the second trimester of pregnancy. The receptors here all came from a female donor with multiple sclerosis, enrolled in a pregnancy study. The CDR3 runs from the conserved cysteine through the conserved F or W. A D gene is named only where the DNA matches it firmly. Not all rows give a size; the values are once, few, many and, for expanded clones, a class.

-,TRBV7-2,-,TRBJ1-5,CASSRLKGNQPQHF,TGTGCCAGCAGCAGACTCAAGGGCAATCAGCCCCAGCATTTT
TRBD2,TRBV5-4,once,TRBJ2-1,CASSLTAGGINEQFF,TGTGCCAGCAGCTTGACGGCGGGAGGAATAAATGAGCAGTTCTTC
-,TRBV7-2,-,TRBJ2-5,CASSASGTLETQYF,TGTGCCAGCAGCGCCTCCGGGACTTTAGAGACCCAGTACTTC
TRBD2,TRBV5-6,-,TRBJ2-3,CASSYIAGLSTDTQYF,TGTGCCAGCAGCTACATAGCGGGACTTAGCACAGATACGCAGTATTTT
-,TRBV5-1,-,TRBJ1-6,CASSSRTDSPLHF,TGCGCCAGCAGCTCCAGGACAGACTCACCCCTCCACTTT
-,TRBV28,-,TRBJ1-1,CASRQLGHLNTEAFF,TGTGCCAGCAGGCAACTTGGACATTTGAACACTGAAGCTTTCTTT
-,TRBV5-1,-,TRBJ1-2,CASSLAPGSGYGYTF,TGCGCCAGCAGCTTGGCCCCGGGGAGTGGCTATGGCTACACCTTC
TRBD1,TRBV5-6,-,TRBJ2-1,CASSTYRGQARYEQFF,TGTGCCAGCAGCACCTATCGCGGACAGGCAAGATATGAGCAGTTCTTC
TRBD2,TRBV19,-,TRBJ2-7,CASSPINRLAGVSYEQYF,TGTGCCAGTAGTCCCATAAACCGACTAGCGGGAGTCTCCTACGAGCAGTACTTC
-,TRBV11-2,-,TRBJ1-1,CASSSARWNTEAFF,TGTGCCAGCAGCTCGGCTAGGTGGAACACTGAAGCTTTCTTT
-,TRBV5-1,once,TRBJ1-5,CASSLAGEGVQPQHF,TGCGCCAGCAGCTTGGCCGGGGAGGGGGTTCAGCCCCAGCATTTT
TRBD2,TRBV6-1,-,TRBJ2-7,CASSEVGPRGTRVREQYF,TGTGCCAGCAGTGAAGTGGGGCCCCGAGGGACTAGGGTCCGCGAGCAGTACTTC
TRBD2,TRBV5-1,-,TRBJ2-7,CASSLGAGGNYEQYF,TGCGCCAGCAGCTTAGGTGCCGGGGGGAACTACGAGCAGTACTTC
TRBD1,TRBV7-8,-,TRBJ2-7,CASSLPTGGAAQYF,TGTGCCAGCAGCTTACCGACAGGGGGCGCCGCGCAGTACTTC
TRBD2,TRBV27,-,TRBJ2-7,CASSLWGPSGTSSYEQYF,TGTGCCAGCAGTTTATGGGGGCCCTCCGGGACTAGCAGCTACGAGCAGTACTTC
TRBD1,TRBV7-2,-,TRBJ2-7,CASSLRQGDVSYEQYF,TGTGCCAGCAGCCTACGACAGGGGGACGTCTCCTACGAGCAGTACTTC
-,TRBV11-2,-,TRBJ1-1,CASSSDISTEAFF,TGTGCCAGCAGCTCGGACATTTCCACTGAAGCTTTCTTT
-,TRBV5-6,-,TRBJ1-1,CASSLGGPEAFF,TGTGCCAGCAGCTTGGGGGGGCCCGAAGCTTTCTTT
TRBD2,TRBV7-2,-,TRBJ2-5,CASSPSKRGPQETQYF,TGTGCCAGCAGCCCCTCGAAGCGGGGTCCCCAAGAGACCCAGTACTTC
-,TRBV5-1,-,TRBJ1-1,CASSLDPGRNTEAFF,TGCGCCAGCAGCTTGGATCCAGGGCGGAACACTGAAGCTTTCTTT
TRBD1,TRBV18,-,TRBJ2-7,CASSPKGDSSYEQYF,TGTGCCAGCTCACCAAAGGGGGACAGTTCCTACGAGCAGTACTTC
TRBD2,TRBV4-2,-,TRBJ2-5,CASSQGPGTSGLFDQETQYF,TGTGCCAGCAGCCAAGGGCCCGGGACTAGCGGGCTTTTCGACCAAGAGACCCAGTACTTC
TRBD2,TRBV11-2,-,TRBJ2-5,CASSLAGRGQETQYF,TGTGCCAGCAGCTTAGCCGGGAGGGGGCAAGAGACCCAGTACTTC
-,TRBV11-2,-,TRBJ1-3,CASSHRFSGNTIYF,TGTGCCAGCAGCCACCGGTTTTCTGGAAACACCATATATTTT
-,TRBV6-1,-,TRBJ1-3,CASSGGIISSGNTIYF,TGTGCCAGCAGTGGGGGCATCATTAGCTCTGGAAACACCATATATTTT
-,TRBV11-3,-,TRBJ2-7,CASSLSGTPYEQYF,TGTGCCAGCAGCTTATCCGGGACACCCTACGAGCAGTACTTC
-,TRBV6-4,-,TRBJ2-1,CASSRTSKGDEQFF,TGTGCCAGCAGCCGGACTAGTAAGGGGGATGAGCAGTTCTTC
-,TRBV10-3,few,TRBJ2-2,CAISRPGELFF,TGTGCCATCAGTCGTCCCGGGGAGCTGTTTTTT
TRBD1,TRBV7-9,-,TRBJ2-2,CASSSPGQGADGELFF,TGTGCCAGCAGCTCGCCGGGACAGGGGGCGGACGGGGAGCTGTTTTTT